Many counts were recorded for the clone carrying this T cell receptor (beta chain). Its antigen remains unknown. CD4+ cells of the naive, central memory, regulatory and stem cell-like memory types were sorted via CD45RO/CCR7/CD25/CD127/CD95/CD27. Sort purity for all populations was recorded as exceeding 98%. This entry belongs to a study of beta chain features in type 1 diabetes. Study-level findings and limits: Insertions at VDJ junctions were less frequent in type 1 diabetes patients. These patients also deleted more nucleotides at the same junctions. Equally in patients and controls, PCR might preferentially amplify shorter templates. Shorter TCRB CDR3s, moderately but significantly so, were found in Type 1 diabetes patients in all four CD4+ subsets.

All of the isolated RNA was reverse transcribed, so expressed TCRB transcripts were sequenced. The protocol was immunoSEQ multiplex PCR, while the TCRdb copy is restricted to in-frame clones and leaves out a portion. The sample lists roughly 180,000 clones, over 6% occurring once. Sequencing was performed on central memory CD4+ T cells from blood. The clonotype comes from a man aged 18 to 29 with type 1 diabetes.

The CDR3 loop reads CASSDSSGRNTDTQYF. Here the CDR3 DNA reads TGTGCCAGCAGTGATTCGAGCGGGAGGAACACAGATACGCAGTATTTT. The V gene is TRBV2, the J gene TRBJ2-3, with 9 positions matching TRBD2. CDR3 length equals 16 residues. V shed 3 bases and J 2 bases; nucleotides not matched to a gene: 6. The germline CDR1 and CDR2 sequences are SNHLY and FYNNEI.